The present T cell receptor (beta chain) was sequenced within a study of shared clonotypes between healthy human individuals. On the study more broadly: Every donor yielded three CD4 naive, three CD4 memory, two CD8 naive and one CD8 memory plate.

The authors split each subset's genomic DNA evenly across several immunoSEQ plates. Measured with immunoSEQ multiplex PCR; TCRdb has only the in-frame clones, and not every one. The sample includes 2 million to 3 million clones, approximately 92% of them seen just once. With 6 bases removed from V and 0 bases from J, the gap between germline ends came to 14 bases. Germline V gene sequence: CDR1 SNHLY, CDR2 FYNNEI. CDR3 length: 15 residues. On this clone: What it recognizes is unknown.

General observations from the study: Four donors shared around 5% of their naive CD4 clonotypes. Larger richness was generally estimated for naive than memory subsets.

The genes are TRBV2 and TRBJ1-1; weak D call: TRBD1 (5 bases). The sequence was obtained from a man younger than 30 in good health. Material: naive CD4+ T cells sorted from blood. Subset described: CD45RA+ positively selected. CDR3 protein: CASRIDSLMNTEAFF. CDR3 sequence (DNA): TGTGCCAGCAGGATTGACAGCCTTATGAACACTGAAGCTTTCTTT.